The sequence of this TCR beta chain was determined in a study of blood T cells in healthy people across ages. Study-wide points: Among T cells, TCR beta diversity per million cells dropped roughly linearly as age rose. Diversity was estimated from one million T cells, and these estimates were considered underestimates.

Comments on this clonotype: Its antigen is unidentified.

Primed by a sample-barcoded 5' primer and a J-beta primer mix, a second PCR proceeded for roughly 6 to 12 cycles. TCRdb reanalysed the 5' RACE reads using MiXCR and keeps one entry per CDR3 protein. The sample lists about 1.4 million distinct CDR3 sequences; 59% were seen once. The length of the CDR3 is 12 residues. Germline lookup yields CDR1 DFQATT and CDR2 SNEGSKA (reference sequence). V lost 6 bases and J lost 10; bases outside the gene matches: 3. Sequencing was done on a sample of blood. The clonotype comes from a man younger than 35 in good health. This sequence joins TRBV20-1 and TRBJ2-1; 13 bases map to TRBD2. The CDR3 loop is CSAGLAGVEQFF. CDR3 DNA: TGCAGTGCCGGACTAGCGGGAGTCGAGCAGTTCTTC.